This T cell receptor (beta chain) originates from a study of blood T cell repertoires in COVID-19. Repertoires were generated with immunoSEQ multiplex PCR, while TCRdb's copy carries only in-frame clones and drops some. The repertoire includes about 240,000 clones, roughly 86% of them detected once, and 3.3% sits in the top ten. V was trimmed by 0 bases and J by 1 base, leaving 19 bases between them. The V gene's germline CDR1 is LGHNA and CDR2 YNFKEQ. This CDR3 is 18 amino acids long. Sequencing was carried out using PBMCs or T cells enriched from blood (not recorded which). The receptor's source is a woman in her thirties or forties with acute COVID-19. The V call is TRBV4-2, the J call TRBJ2-7, with D tentatively TRBD2 (6 bases). The CDR3 DNA follows: TGTGCCAGCAGCCAAGATTTGTATAATAGCGGAGGATCCTACGAGCAGTACTTC. Its protein is CASSQDLYNSGGSYEQYF.